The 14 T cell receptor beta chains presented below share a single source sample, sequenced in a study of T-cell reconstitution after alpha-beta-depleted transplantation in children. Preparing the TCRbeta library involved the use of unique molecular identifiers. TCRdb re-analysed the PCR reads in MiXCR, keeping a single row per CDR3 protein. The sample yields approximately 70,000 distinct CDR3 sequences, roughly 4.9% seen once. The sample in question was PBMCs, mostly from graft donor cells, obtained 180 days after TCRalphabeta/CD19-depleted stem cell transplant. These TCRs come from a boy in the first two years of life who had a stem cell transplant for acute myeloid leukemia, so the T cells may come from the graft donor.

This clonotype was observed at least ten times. The chain's CDR3 is CSAPGQGGKGEKLFF. CDR3 DNA: TGCAGTGCACCAGGCCAGGGAGGGAAGGGTGAAAAACTGTTTTTT. The V gene is TRBV20-1, the J gene TRBJ1-4; weak D call: TRBD1 (5 bases). Trimming shortened V by 6 bases and J by 7 bases, and 21 bases separated the two germline ends. There are 15 residues in the CDR3. Germline CDR1 reads DFQATT; CDR2 reads SNEGSKA (reference sequence).

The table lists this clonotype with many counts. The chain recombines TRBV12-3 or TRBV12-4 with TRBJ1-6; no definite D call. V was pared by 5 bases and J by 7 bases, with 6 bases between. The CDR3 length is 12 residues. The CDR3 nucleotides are TGTGCCAGCAGTCTCAGGAATTCACCCCTCCACTTT. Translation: CASSLRNSPLHF.

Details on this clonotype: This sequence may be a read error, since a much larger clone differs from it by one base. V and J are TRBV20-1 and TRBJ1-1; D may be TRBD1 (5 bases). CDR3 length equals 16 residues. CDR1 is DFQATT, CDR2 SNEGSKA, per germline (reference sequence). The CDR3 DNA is TGCTGTGCTAGCATCGCGGGGGGACCCCTGGGTACTGAAGCTTTCTTT. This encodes CCASIAGGPLGTEAFF.

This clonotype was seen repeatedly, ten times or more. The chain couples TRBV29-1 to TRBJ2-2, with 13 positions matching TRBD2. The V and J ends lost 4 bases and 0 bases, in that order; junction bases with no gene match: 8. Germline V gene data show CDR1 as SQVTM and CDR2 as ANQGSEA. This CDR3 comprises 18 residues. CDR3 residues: CSVGWGGLAGSNTGELFF. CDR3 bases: TGCAGCGTTGGTTGGGGGGGACTAGCGGGATCGAACACCGGGGAGCTGTTTTTT.

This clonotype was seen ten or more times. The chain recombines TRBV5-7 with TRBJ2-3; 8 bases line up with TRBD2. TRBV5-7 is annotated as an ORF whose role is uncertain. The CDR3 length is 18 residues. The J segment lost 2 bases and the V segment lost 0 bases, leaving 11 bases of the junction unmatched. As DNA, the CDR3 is TGTGCCAGCAGCTTGGCTGGGGGGCGGGGGGCCGACACAGATACGCAGTATTTT. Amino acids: CASSLAGGRGADTDTQYF.

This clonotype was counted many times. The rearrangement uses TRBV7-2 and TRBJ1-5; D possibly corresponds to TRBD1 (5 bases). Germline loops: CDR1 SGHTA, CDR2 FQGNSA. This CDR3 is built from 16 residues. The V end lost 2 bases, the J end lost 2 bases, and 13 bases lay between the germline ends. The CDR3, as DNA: TGTGCCAGCAGCTTAAACGCCGGGACGGGCAATCAGCCCCAGCATTTT. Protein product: CASSLNAGTGNQPQHF.

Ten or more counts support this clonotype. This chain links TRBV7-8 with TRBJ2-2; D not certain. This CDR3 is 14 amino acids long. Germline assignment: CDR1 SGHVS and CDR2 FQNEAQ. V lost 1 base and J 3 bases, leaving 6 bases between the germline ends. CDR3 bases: TGTGCCAGCAGCTTAGTATACTACACCGGGGAGCTGTTTTTT. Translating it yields CASSLVYYTGELFF.

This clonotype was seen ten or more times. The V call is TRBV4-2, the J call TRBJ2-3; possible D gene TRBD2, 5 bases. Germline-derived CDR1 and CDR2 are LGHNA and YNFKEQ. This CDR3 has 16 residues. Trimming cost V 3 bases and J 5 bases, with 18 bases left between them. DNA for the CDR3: TGTGCCAGCAGCCAGGAAAGACCCCCCAGCGGAGATACGCAGTATTTT. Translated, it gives CASSQERPPSGDTQYF.

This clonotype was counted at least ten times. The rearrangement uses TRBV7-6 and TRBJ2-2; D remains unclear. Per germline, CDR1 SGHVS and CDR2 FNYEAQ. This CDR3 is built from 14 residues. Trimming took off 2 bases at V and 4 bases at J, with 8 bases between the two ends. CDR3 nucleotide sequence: TGTGCCAGCAGCTTACTACAGTTCACCGGGGAGCTGTTTTTT. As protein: CASSLLQFTGELFF.

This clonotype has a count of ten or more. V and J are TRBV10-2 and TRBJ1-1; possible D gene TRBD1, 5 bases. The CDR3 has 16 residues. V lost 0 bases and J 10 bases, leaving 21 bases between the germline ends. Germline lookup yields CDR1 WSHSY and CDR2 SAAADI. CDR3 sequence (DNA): TGCGCCAGCAGTGAGTCGGAAGGGACCAGGCCGAGGGGAGCTTTCTTT. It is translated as CASSESEGTRPRGAFF.

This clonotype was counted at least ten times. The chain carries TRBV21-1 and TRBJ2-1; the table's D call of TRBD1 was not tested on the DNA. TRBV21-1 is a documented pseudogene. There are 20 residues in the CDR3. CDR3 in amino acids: CASSKTPDGQLPSSYNEQFF. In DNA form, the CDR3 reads TGTGCCAGCAGCAAAACCCCGGATGGTCAACTCCCGAGCTCCTACAATGAGCAGTTCTTC.

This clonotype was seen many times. The CDR3 DNA is TGTGCCATCAGGCAGTTTCCGGACGGGGAGCTGTTTTTT. Its protein is CAIRQFPDGELFF. The rearrangement links TRBV10-3 to TRBJ2-2; D gene unclear. The germline gives CDR1 ENHRY, CDR2 SYGVKD. Trimming shortened V by 6 bases and J by 7 bases, and 12 bases separated the two germline ends. The CDR3 has 13 amino acids.

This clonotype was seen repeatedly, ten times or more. This CDR3 reads CASSLVGLAAYEQYF. The CDR3 DNA reads TGTGCCAGCAGCTTAGTCGGGCTAGCGGCATACGAGCAGTACTTC. The chain carries TRBV7-2 and TRBJ2-7; 7 bases fit TRBD2. The CDR3 is made up of 15 amino acids. Trimming removed 1 base from V and 4 bases from J; junction bases left unmatched: 7. Germline CDR1 is SGHTA and CDR2 is FQGNSA.

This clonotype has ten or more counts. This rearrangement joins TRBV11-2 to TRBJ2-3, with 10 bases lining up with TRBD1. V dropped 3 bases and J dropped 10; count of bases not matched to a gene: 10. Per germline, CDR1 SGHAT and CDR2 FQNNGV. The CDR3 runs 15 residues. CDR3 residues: CASSFPGQGYSAQYF. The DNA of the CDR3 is TGTGCCAGCAGCTTCCCGGGACAGGGGTACTCGGCGCAGTATTTT.